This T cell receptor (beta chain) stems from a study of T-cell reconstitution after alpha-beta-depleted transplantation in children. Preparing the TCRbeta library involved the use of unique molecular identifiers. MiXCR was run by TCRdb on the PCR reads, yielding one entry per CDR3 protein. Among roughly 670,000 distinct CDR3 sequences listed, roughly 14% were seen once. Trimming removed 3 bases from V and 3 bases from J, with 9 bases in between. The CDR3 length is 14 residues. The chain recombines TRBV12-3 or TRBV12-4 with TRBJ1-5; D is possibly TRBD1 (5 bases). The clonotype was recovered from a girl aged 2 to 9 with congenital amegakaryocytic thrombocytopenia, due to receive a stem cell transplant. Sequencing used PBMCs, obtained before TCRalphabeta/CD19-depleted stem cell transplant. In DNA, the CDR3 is TGTGCCAGCAGTTTGGGACTCGCCAATCAGCCCCAGCATTTT. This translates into CASSLGLANQPQHF.